In this sample, the clone carrying this TCR beta chain turned up a few times. What it binds is unknown. The second PCR ran roughly 6 to 11 cycles with a sample-barcoded 5' primer and J-beta primers. A single record per CDR3 protein comes from TCRdb applying MiXCR to the 5' RACE reads. This sample has about 1.6 million distinct CDR3 sequences, with about 31% found just once. In germline, CDR1 is DFQATT, CDR2 SNEGSKA (reference sequence). Trimming removed 4 bases from V and 11 bases from J, with 12 bases in between. The CDR3 is 11 amino acids. The sample comes from a study of blood T cells in healthy people across ages. Study results and caveats: It was held that the diversity estimates obtained from one million T cells were underestimates.

The sequencing sample was made of blood. This clonotype was sampled from a woman aged 25-40 years in good health. The V and J genes are TRBV20-1 and TRBJ2-1, with TRBD2 as a possible D gene (5 bases). This CDR3 is CSATPGYQQFF. The DNA for the CDR3 is TGCAGTGCTACCCCGGGATACCAGCAGTTCTTC.